The present T cell receptor beta chain was sequenced within a study of T cell changes during pregnancy in multiple sclerosis. Clones were read by immunoSEQ multiplex PCR, and TCRdb kept only the in-frame ones, dropping some. The sample has some 57,000 clones, 85% to 90% seen once; the top ten hold approximately 1%. The CDR3 is 11 amino acids. V was pared by 11 bases and J by 8 bases, with 12 bases between. CDR1 is MNHEY and CDR2 is SVGAGI in the germline V gene. Material: peripheral blood, obtained in the first trimester of pregnancy. The sequence came from a female donor in good health, enrolled as a control in a pregnancy study. The chain joins TRBV6-5 to TRBJ1-4; D ambiguous. As DNA, the CDR3 is TGTGCCGTTCGTGGAGGGGAAAAACTGTTTTTT. It yields the protein CAVRGGEKLFF.